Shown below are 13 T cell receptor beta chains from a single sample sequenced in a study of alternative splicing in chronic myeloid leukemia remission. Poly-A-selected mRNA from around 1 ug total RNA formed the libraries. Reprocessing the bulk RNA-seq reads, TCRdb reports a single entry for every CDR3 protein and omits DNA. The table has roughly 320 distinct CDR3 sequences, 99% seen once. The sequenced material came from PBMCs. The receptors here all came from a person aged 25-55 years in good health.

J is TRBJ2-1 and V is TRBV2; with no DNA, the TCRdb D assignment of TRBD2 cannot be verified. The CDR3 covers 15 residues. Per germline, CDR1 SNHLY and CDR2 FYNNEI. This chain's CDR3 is CASSDSSGVYNEQFF.

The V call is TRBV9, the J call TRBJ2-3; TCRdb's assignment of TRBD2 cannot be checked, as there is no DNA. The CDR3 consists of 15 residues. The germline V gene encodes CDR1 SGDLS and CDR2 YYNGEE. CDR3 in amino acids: CASSVSGGGTDTQYF.

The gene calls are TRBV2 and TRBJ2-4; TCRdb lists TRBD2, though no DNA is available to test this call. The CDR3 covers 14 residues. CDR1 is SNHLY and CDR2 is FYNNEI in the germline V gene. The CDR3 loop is CASLLEEGKNIQYF.

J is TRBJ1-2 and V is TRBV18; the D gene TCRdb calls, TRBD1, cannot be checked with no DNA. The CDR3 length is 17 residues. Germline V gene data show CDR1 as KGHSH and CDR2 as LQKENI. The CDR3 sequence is CASSPTTGTQLFHGYTF.

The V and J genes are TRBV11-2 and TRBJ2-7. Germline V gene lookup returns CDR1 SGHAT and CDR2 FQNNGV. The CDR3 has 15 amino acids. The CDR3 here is CASSAVPGAYYEQYF.

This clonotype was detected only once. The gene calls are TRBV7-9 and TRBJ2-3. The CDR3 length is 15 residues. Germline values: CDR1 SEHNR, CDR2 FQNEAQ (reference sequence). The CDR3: CASSLLDGVYDTQYF.

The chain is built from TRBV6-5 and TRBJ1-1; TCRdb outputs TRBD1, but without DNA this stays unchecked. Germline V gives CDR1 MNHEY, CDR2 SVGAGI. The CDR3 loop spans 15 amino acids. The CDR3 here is CASCRDRGVNTEAFF.

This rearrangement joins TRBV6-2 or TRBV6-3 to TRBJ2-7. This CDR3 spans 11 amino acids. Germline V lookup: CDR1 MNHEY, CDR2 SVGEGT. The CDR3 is CASGPVYEQYF.

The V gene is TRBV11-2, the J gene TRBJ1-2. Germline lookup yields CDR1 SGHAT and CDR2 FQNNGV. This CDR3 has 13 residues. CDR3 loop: CASSTPLGYGYTF. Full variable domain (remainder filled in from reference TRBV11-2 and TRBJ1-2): EAGVAQSPRYKIIEKRQSVAFWCNPISGHATLYWYQQILGQGPKLLIQFQNNGVVDDSQLPKDRFSAERLKGVDSTLKIQPAKLEDSAVYLCASSTPLGYGYTFGSGTRLTVV.

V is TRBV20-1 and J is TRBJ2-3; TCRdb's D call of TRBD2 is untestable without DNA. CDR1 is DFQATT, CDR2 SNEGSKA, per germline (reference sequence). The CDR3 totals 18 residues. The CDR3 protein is CSASNPKGRTRSTDTQYF.

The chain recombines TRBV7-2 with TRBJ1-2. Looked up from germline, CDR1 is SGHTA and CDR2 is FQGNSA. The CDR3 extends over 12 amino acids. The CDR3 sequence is CASSAMSVGYTF.

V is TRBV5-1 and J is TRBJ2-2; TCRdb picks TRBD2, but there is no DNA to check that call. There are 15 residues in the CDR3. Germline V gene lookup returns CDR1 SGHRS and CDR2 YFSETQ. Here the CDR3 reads CASSFSTGYSGELFF.

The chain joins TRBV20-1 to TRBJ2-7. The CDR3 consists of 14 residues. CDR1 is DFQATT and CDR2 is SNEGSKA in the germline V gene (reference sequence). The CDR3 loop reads CSAGDLPTTYEQYF.